Listed here are 31 T cell receptor beta chains from one sample, sequenced in a study of blood T cell repertoires in COVID-19. The protocol was immunoSEQ multiplex PCR, while the TCRdb copy is restricted to in-frame clones and leaves out a portion. This sample has more than 200,000 clones, with around 86% found just once. Input material: peripheral blood. Every receptor here comes from a man aged 45 to 65 with COVID-19, enrolled during active disease.

This chain links TRBV7-8 with TRBJ2-7, with D unclear. V was trimmed by 1 base and J by 6 bases, leaving 19 bases between them. Germline lookup yields CDR1 SGHVS and CDR2 FQNEAQ. This CDR3 comprises 16 residues. Written as DNA, the CDR3 is TGTGCCAGCAGCTTAGAAGCGTCGACTCCCATGAGCGAGCAGTACTTC. Translation gives CASSLEASTPMSEQYF.

The CDR3 spells CASSYLQGDTEAFF. The CDR3 DNA reads as TGTGCCAGCAGTTACTTACAGGGGGACACTGAAGCTTTCTTT. V and J are TRBV6-6 and TRBJ1-1, with TRBD1 matching over 8 bases. The CDR3 length is 14 residues. Unmatched junction bases numbered 1, after V lost 1 base and J lost 3 bases. Germline CDR1 and CDR2: MNHNY and SVGAGI (reference sequence).

This chain links TRBV27 with TRBJ1-4; unclear D gene. There are 14 residues in the CDR3. V was cut by 2 bases and J by 7 bases, with 11 bases left in between. CDR1 MNHEY and CDR2 SMNVEV come from the germline V gene (reference sequence). The CDR3 loop reads CASSLGPLAEKLFF. The CDR3 nucleotides are TGTGCCAGCAGTTTAGGGCCACTAGCTGAAAAACTGTTTTTT.

This sequence joins TRBV5-4 and TRBJ1-1; 8 bases map to TRBD1. The germline V gene encodes CDR1 SGHNT and CDR2 YYREEE (reference sequence). The V segment lost 4 bases and the J segment 0 bases; nucleotides outside the gene matches: 8. The CDR3 consists of 16 residues. CDR3 residues: CASSPRQGQLNTEAFF. In nucleotides, the CDR3 is TGTGCCAGCAGCCCCCGACAGGGGCAATTGAACACTGAAGCTTTCTTT.

The chain joins TRBV11-1 to TRBJ1-4; TRBD1 agrees at 8 bases. The ends lost 8 bases at V and 7 bases at J; junction bases unmatched: 9. Per germline, CDR1 SGHAT and CDR2 FQDESV (reference sequence). The CDR3 is 14 residues long. Written as DNA, the CDR3 is TGTGCCAGCGGAAGTGACAGGGGCGTTGAAAAACTGTTTTTT. Encoded protein: CASGSDRGVEKLFF.

The gene calls are TRBV12-3 or TRBV12-4 and TRBJ1-2; TRBD1 is a possible D gene (5 bases). V lost 6 bases to trimming and J lost 8 bases, with 13 bases between them. The CDR3 is 12 amino acids. CDR3 DNA: TGTGCCAGCAGCGCAGGGTACCAAGGCTACACCTTC. Protein: CASSAGYQGYTF.

The chain couples TRBV30 to TRBJ2-3; D may be TRBD2 (5 bases). The CDR3 runs 13 residues. Germline V lookup: CDR1 GTSNPN, CDR2 SVGIG (reference sequence). V was clipped by 3 bases and J by 0 bases, with 7 bases between them. Written as DNA, the CDR3 is TGTGCCTGGAGCGAGGGCAGCACAGATACGCAGTATTTT. This sequence encodes CAWSEGSTDTQYF.

The chain employs TRBV23-1 and TRBJ2-7; 7 nucleotides align to TRBD2. TRBV23-1 belongs to the ORF category, with a function that is uncertain. Trimming cost V 3 bases and J 1 base; bases outside gene matches: 21. The CDR3 loop spans 20 amino acids. The chain's CDR3 is CASSHPGNDWAGVFSYEQYF. The CDR3 DNA reads TGCGCCAGCAGTCATCCCGGCAACGATTGGGCGGGAGTGTTTTCCTACGAGCAGTACTTC.

Of note for this clone: Other DNA variants within this sample encode the same CDR3. The rearrangement links TRBV5-4 to TRBJ2-5; 10 nucleotides line up with TRBD2. There are 16 residues in the CDR3. The germline gives CDR1 SGHNT, CDR2 YYREEE (reference sequence). The V segment lost 0 bases and the J segment 2 bases; nucleotides outside the gene matches: 4. The CDR3 DNA follows: TGTGCCAGCAGCTTGGATCCTAGCGGGGGTCAAGAGACCCAGTACTTC. Encoded protein: CASSLDPSGGQETQYF.

The rearrangement links TRBV5-1 to TRBJ2-7; D unresolved. V was trimmed by 4 bases and J by 3 bases, leaving 14 bases between them. The CDR3 runs to 14 residues. CDR1 is SGHRS, CDR2 YFSETQ, per germline. The CDR3 sequence: CASSPVGGIYEQYF. The CDR3 region has the DNA TGCGCCAGCAGCCCGGTTGGCGGCATCTACGAGCAGTACTTC.

This clone was counted once. This chain joins TRBV3-1 (or the pseudogene TRBV3-2) and TRBJ2-5; D might be TRBD1 (5 bases). V was clipped by 0 bases and J by 5 bases, with 13 bases between them. Looked up from germline, CDR1 is LGHDT and CDR2 is YNNKEL (reference sequence). The CDR3 length is 15 residues. The chain's CDR3 is CASSQDRTGKETQYF. The CDR3 bases are TGTGCCAGCAGCCAAGATCGAACAGGCAAGGAGACCCAGTACTTC.

This chain joins TRBV10-1 and TRBJ2-2, with 10 positions matching TRBD2. Losses at the gene ends were 6 bases for V and 8 bases for J; bases not matched to a gene: 6. The CDR3 runs to 14 residues. Germline CDR1 reads WNHNN; CDR2 reads SYGVQD (reference sequence). The CDR3 coding sequence is TGCGCCAGCAGCCAAACTAGCGGGGCGGGGGAGCTGTTTTTT. It yields the protein CASSQTSGAGELFF.

The chain combines TRBV11-1 with TRBJ2-1, with TRBD2 as a possible D gene (7 bases). Germline CDR1 reads SGHAT; CDR2 reads FQDESV (reference sequence). V lost 3 bases and J lost 6, with 15 bases in between. This CDR3 is built from 15 residues. DNA of the CDR3: TGTGCCAGCAGCTTTGACGGGGGGCCTGTCAATGAGCAGTTCTTC. Amino acids: CASSFDGGPVNEQFF.

This chain links TRBV6-1 with TRBJ2-7; D unclear. Germline V gene lookup returns CDR1 MNHNS and CDR2 SASEGT. CDR3 length: 16 residues. Trimming removed 0 bases at V and 4 bases at J, with 16 bases between. The CDR3: CASSEAGSWPYYEQYF. CDR3 DNA sequence: TGTGCCAGCAGTGAAGCGGGTAGCTGGCCCTATTACGAGCAGTACTTC.

The CDR3 protein is CAIRASGDQAFF. The CDR3 DNA is TGTGCCATCAGGGCTTCGGGAGACCAAGCTTTCTTT. V gene TRBV10-3 combines with J gene TRBJ1-1; D is unresolved. V lost 6 bases and J 9 bases, leaving 14 bases between the germline ends. Germline lookup yields CDR1 ENHRY and CDR2 SYGVKD. The CDR3 consists of 12 residues.

In its sample, this clone ranks as medium-sized. The V gene is TRBV6-5, the J gene TRBJ1-1, with D perhaps TRBD1 (5 bases). The V and J ends lost 0 bases and 6 bases respectively, with 14 bases between them. Germline V gene lookup returns CDR1 MNHEY and CDR2 SVGAGI. The CDR3 runs 15 residues. Written as DNA, the CDR3 is TGTGCCAGCAGTTACTCAAGGGGCGCGATCGCTGAAGCTTTCTTT. It translates to CASSYSRGAIAEAFF.

The J gene is TRBJ2-1, the V gene TRBV18; D is unresolved. This CDR3 contains 11 residues. Germline lookup yields CDR1 KGHSH and CDR2 LQKENI. V lost 3 bases to trimming and J lost 5 bases, with 2 bases between them. The CDR3 bases are TGTGCCAGCTCACCCGACAATGAGCAGTTCTTC. It specifies CASSPDNEQFF.

This chain links TRBV2 with TRBJ1-2; no reliable D call. V dropped 6 bases and J dropped 0 bases, with 11 bases sitting between them. Germline CDR1 reads SNHLY; CDR2 reads FYNNEI. The CDR3 contains 14 residues. The DNA of the CDR3 is TGTGCCAGCAGAATGGGAGGTACTAACTATGGCTACACCTTC. This translates into CASRMGGTNYGYTF.

The rearrangement joins TRBV4-1 to TRBJ1-6, with 12 bases identical to TRBD1. The CDR3 has 16 residues. Germline CDR1 reads MGHRA; CDR2 reads YSYEKL. The V segment lost 3 bases and the J segment 10 bases; nucleotides outside the gene matches: 7. The CDR3 protein is CASSHGDRGPVSPLHF. The CDR3 DNA sequence: TGCGCCAGCAGCCATGGGGACAGGGGGCCGGTATCACCCCTCCACTTT.

The chain combines TRBV9 with TRBJ1-2; a weak D match, TRBD1 (6 bases). The V end lost 0 bases, the J end lost 8 bases, and 11 bases lay between the germline ends. CDR1 is SGDLS and CDR2 is YYNGEE in the germline V gene. The CDR3 spans 13 residues. This CDR3 is CASSVVTGKGYTF. CDR3 in DNA: TGTGCCAGCAGCGTAGTTACAGGGAAAGGCTACACCTTC.

The genes are TRBV5-1 and TRBJ2-1; 8 bases line up with TRBD2. This CDR3 has 13 amino acids. The V gene end was trimmed by 0 bases and the J gene end by 10 bases; junction bases not matched to a gene: 3. Germline V lookup: CDR1 SGHRS, CDR2 YFSETQ. CDR3 amino acids: CASSLDGGGEQFF. The DNA of the CDR3 is TGCGCCAGCAGCTTGGACGGCGGGGGGGAGCAGTTCTTC.

The genes are TRBV6-1 and TRBJ2-1; tentatively, D is TRBD1 (5 bases). Germline lookup yields CDR1 MNHNS and CDR2 SASEGT. The CDR3 has 12 residues. V lost 3 bases and J lost 7, with 7 bases in between. DNA for the CDR3: TGTGCCAGCAGTGACCCAGGGAATGAGCAGTTCTTC. Translation: CASSDPGNEQFF.

V and J are TRBV7-3 and TRBJ1-1; D not certain. This CDR3 has 13 amino acids. With 6 bases removed from V and 1 base from J, the gap between germline ends came to 9 bases. CDR1 and CDR2 from the germline V gene are SGHTA and FQGTGA. CDR3 nucleotide sequence: TGTGCCAGCAGAAAGACTTGGAACACTGAAGCTTTCTTT. Protein product: CASRKTWNTEAFF.

J is TRBJ1-2 and V is TRBV4-2; 8 bases are a match to TRBD1. The germline V gene encodes CDR1 LGHNA and CDR2 YNFKEQ. CDR3 size: 15 residues. The V and J ends lost 6 bases and 3 bases, in that order; junction bases with no gene match: 9. The CDR3 spells CASRSGQGGDYGYTF. CDR3 coding DNA: TGTGCCAGCAGATCCGGACAGGGTGGCGACTATGGCTACACCTTC.

The chain couples TRBV15 to TRBJ2-1; the D gene is possibly TRBD1 (6 bases). The V end was cut by 5 bases, the J end by 0 bases, with 11 bases between. Germline CDR1 LNHNV, CDR2 YYDKDF (reference sequence). This CDR3 has 15 residues. CDR3 residues: CATSWDKNSYNEQFF. The CDR3 nucleotides read TGTGCCACCAGCTGGGACAAAAACTCCTACAATGAGCAGTTCTTC.

The rearrangement uses TRBV28 and TRBJ1-4, with a tentative D call TRBD1 (5 bases). This CDR3 has 16 residues. CDR1 and CDR2 (germline): MDHEN, SYDVKM. The V end was cut by 8 bases, the J end by 7 bases, with 23 bases between. The CDR3 DNA sequence: TGTGCCAGCTCTCCATATAAGCGGGGGATTGGTGAAAAACTGTTTTTT. It codes for CASSPYKRGIGEKLFF.

This clone occurred a few times. As DNA, the CDR3 is TGTGCCAGCAGTGGGACGCGGACTAGCGGGAGAAAGAAAGATACGCAGTATTTT. This sequence encodes CASSGTRTSGRKKDTQYF. The chain joins TRBV6-1 to TRBJ2-3, with TRBD2 matching 13 bases. CDR1 is MNHNS, CDR2 SASEGT, per germline. J was trimmed by 5 bases and V by 4 bases; bases with no gene match: 12. This CDR3 comprises 18 residues.

The J gene is TRBJ2-7, the V gene TRBV19, with 7 nucleotides matching TRBD2. Trimming at V came to 4 bases and at J to 3 bases, leaving 9 bases not matched to a gene. CDR3 length equals 15 residues. Germline lookup yields CDR1 LNHDA and CDR2 SQIVND (reference sequence). The CDR3 is CASSTTWEGYYEQYF. In DNA form, the CDR3 reads TGTGCCAGTAGTACCACGTGGGAGGGGTACTACGAGCAGTACTTC.

CDR3 amino acids: CASSNGLALYNEQFF. The DNA for the CDR3 is TGTGCCAGTAGTAACGGACTAGCCCTCTACAATGAGCAGTTCTTC. The J gene is TRBJ2-1, the V gene TRBV19, with 8 bases identical to TRBD2. Germline CDR1 and CDR2: LNHDA and SQIVND (reference sequence). V gave up 4 bases and J gave up 3 bases; unmatched junction bases: 5. The CDR3 totals 15 residues. The variable domain in full, completed from reference TRBV19 and TRBJ2-1, reads DGGITQSPKYLFRKEGQNVTLSCEQNLNHDAMYWYRQDPGQGLRLIYYSQIVNDFQKGDIAEGYSVSREKKESFPLTVTSAQKNPTAFYLCASSNGLALYNEQFFGPGTRLTVL.

The chain couples TRBV9 to TRBJ2-7; possible D gene TRBD1, 6 bases. This CDR3 is built from 15 residues. Trimming stripped 0 bases from V and 5 bases from J, with 15 bases between. Germline V lookup: CDR1 SGDLS, CDR2 YYNGEE. DNA for the CDR3: TGTGCCAGCAGCGTAGATGGTACAGGGTCCCACGAGCAGTACTTC. It is translated as CASSVDGTGSHEQYF.

The genes are TRBV6-5 and TRBJ1-1; 8 bases line up with TRBD1. The CDR3 runs to 15 residues. Germline V gene sequence: CDR1 MNHEY, CDR2 SVGAGI. V shed 1 base and J 0 bases; nucleotides not matched to a gene: 1. CDR3 nucleotide sequence: TGTGCCAGCAGTTACTTGGGACAGGTGAACACTGAAGCTTTCTTT. Its translation is CASSYLGQVNTEAFF.